The next 30 T cell receptor beta chains were all read from a single sample in a study of blood T cell repertoires in COVID-19. Data came from immunoSEQ multiplex PCR; TCRdb stores just in-frame clones and leaves some out. The sample has some 50,000 clones; 84% are singletons. Input material: peripheral blood. The receptors were sampled from a man aged 45-65 years with acute or convalescent COVID-19.

The chain recombines TRBV5-1 with TRBJ1-4, with TRBD1 identical over 9 bases. Trimming took 4 bases from V and 5 from J; bases not matched to a gene: 6. The CDR3 covers 15 residues. Germline V lookup: CDR1 SGHRS, CDR2 YFSETQ. Written as DNA, the CDR3 is TGCGCCAGCAGCCACGGGACAGGGAGAAATGAAAAACTGTTTTTT. This codes for CASSHGTGRNEKLFF.

The chain links TRBV12-2 to TRBJ2-3; the DNA was not compared with TRBD2, the D call given in the table. TRBV12-2 is termed a pseudogene. The CDR3 contains 13 residues. The CDR3 DNA follows: TGTGCAAGTCGCTTACCTCCTTTAGATACGCAGTATTTT. It translates to CASRLPPLDTQYF.

The chain combines TRBV18 with TRBJ2-5; possible D gene TRBD2, 5 bases. Germline V CDR1 and CDR2: KGHSH, LQKENI. The ends were cut back, 3 bases at V and 4 bases at J, with 9 bases in the middle. This CDR3 is 13 amino acids long. CDR3 sequence reads: CASSPRGLETQYF. CDR3 bases: TGTGCCAGCTCACCGAGAGGGTTAGAGACCCAGTACTTC.

This clone appeared a single time. The V and J genes are TRBV6-1 and TRBJ2-6; 8 bases align to TRBD1. Germline V gene sequence: CDR1 MNHNS, CDR2 SASEGT. With V trimmed by 3 bases and J by 2 bases, 6 bases remained unmatched. This CDR3 has 17 residues. The CDR3 region is CASSERTGRTGANVLTF. The CDR3, as DNA: TGTGCCAGCAGTGAGCGGACAGGGAGGACTGGGGCCAACGTCCTGACTTTC.

This clone is a singleton in its sample. This chain joins TRBV7-9 and TRBJ2-1, with TRBD2 matching 9 bases. The V and J ends lost 5 bases and 9 bases, in that order; junction bases with no gene match: 11. Germline values: CDR1 SEHNR, CDR2 FQNEAQ (reference sequence). The CDR3 extends over 15 amino acids. CDR3 in amino acids: CASSPLGGRAAEQFF. CDR3 coding DNA: TGTGCCAGCAGCCCCTTGGGCGGGAGGGCCGCTGAGCAGTTCTTC. The variable domain in full, with the rest retrieved from reference TRBV7-9 and TRBJ2-1, is DTGVSQNPRHKITKRGQNVTFRCDPISEHNRLYWYRQTLGQGPEFLTYFQNEAQLEKSRLLSDRFSAERPKGSFSTLEIQRTEQGDSAMYLCASSPLGGRAAEQFFGPGTRLTVL.

The chain carries TRBV4-1 and TRBJ2-7, with D possibly matching TRBD1 (6 bases). V lost 4 bases and J 0 bases, leaving 28 bases between the germline ends. Germline CDR1 reads MGHRA; CDR2 reads YSYEKL. This CDR3 region has 20 residues. The CDR3 sequence is CASSPIILATGPHFSYEQYF. In DNA form, the CDR3 reads TGCGCCAGCAGCCCCATAATCTTGGCCACAGGGCCACATTTCTCCTACGAGCAGTACTTC.

This chain uses TRBV7-2 with TRBJ2-2, with a weak D call TRBD1 (6 bases). The V end was cut by 4 bases, the J end by 1 base, with 10 bases between. In germline, CDR1 is SGHTA, CDR2 FQGNSA. The CDR3 consists of 15 residues. CDR3 sequence: CASSSQGRNTGELFF. The CDR3 DNA follows: TGTGCCAGCAGCTCACAGGGCCGGAACACCGGGGAGCTGTTTTTT.

This chain joins TRBV2 and TRBJ1-5; D is unresolved. This CDR3 is 13 amino acids long. The germline gives CDR1 SNHLY, CDR2 FYNNEI. Trimming pared 3 bases from V and 2 bases from J, leaving 5 bases between. CDR3 protein: CASSEQGNQPQHF. The CDR3 coding sequence is TGTGCCAGCAGTGAGCAGGGCAATCAGCCCCAGCATTTT.

The V gene is TRBV9, the J gene TRBJ1-1; the match to TRBD1 covers 7 bases. Per the germline V gene, CDR1 is SGDLS and CDR2 is YYNGEE. The CDR3 is 15 residues long. Trimming at V came to 3 bases and at J to 1 base, leaving 6 bases not matched to a gene. CDR3 region: CASSATDRPNTEAFF. CDR3 DNA: TGTGCCAGCAGCGCCACGGACAGGCCGAACACTGAAGCTTTCTTT.

This clone is a singleton in its sample. The rearrangement uses TRBV27 and TRBJ1-5; 8 bases match TRBD1. Trimming removed 8 bases from V and 5 bases from J; junction bases left unmatched: 5. The CDR3 contains 13 residues. Germline lookup yields CDR1 MNHEY and CDR2 SMNVEV (reference sequence). In DNA, the CDR3 is TGTGCCAGCTCATCGACAGGGGATCAGCCCCAGCATTTT. It yields the protein CASSSTGDQPQHF.

This clone turned up a few times. V usage is TRBV14 and J usage is TRBJ2-7; D is perhaps TRBD1 (6 bases). V was shortened by 3 bases and J by 3 bases, with 12 bases between the two germline ends. Germline CDR1 SGHDN, CDR2 FVKESK. The CDR3 extends over 14 amino acids. CDR3 region: CASSHPGVVYEQYF. The CDR3 coding sequence is TGTGCCAGCAGCCATCCAGGGGTGGTCTACGAGCAGTACTTC.

The V call is TRBV5-4, the J call TRBJ2-1, with 9 nucleotides matching TRBD2. The V segment lost 0 bases and the J segment 7 bases; nucleotides outside the gene matches: 5. CDR3 length: 15 residues. The germline CDR1 and CDR2 sequences are SGHNT and YYREEE (reference sequence). The CDR3 reads CASSLGGLAGNEQFF. CDR3 nucleotide sequence: TGTGCCAGCAGCTTGGGGGGACTAGCTGGGAATGAGCAGTTCTTC.

The chain recombines TRBV5-4 with TRBJ2-2; a possible D gene is TRBD1 (6 bases). The CDR3 covers 14 residues. In germline, CDR1 is SGHNT, CDR2 YYREEE (reference sequence). With 4 bases removed from V and 6 bases from J, the gap between germline ends came to 13 bases. Here the CDR3 reads CASSRTYRAGELFF. The CDR3 coding sequence is TGTGCCAGCAGCCGGACGTACAGGGCCGGGGAGCTGTTTTTT.

The chain is built from TRBV6-5 and TRBJ2-1; TRBD2 agrees at 7 bases. Losses at the gene ends were 2 bases for V and 10 bases for J; bases not matched to a gene: 2. CDR1 and CDR2 from the germline V gene are MNHEY and SVGAGI. This CDR3 region has 12 residues. This chain's CDR3 is CASSYQGGEQFF. The CDR3 nucleotides are TGTGCCAGCAGTTACCAGGGAGGGGAGCAGTTCTTC.

This chain links TRBV25-1 with TRBJ2-2, with 7 positions matching TRBD1. Trimming cost V 4 bases and J 5 bases; bases outside gene matches: 7. CDR1 is MGHDK and CDR2 is SYGVNS in the germline V gene. The CDR3 length is 15 residues. CDR3 sequence: CASSARDRQTGELFF. CDR3 bases: TGTGCCAGCAGTGCCCGGGACAGACAGACCGGGGAGCTGTTTTTT.

This clone appeared once. CDR3 sequence (DNA): TGTGCCAGCAGCCAGCAGGGTGCCTACGAGCAGTACTTC. Protein product: CASSQQGAYEQYF. This chain uses TRBV3-1 (or the pseudogene TRBV3-2) with TRBJ2-7; D perhaps matches TRBD1 (5 bases). Germline CDR1 LGHDT, CDR2 YNNKEL (reference sequence). CDR3 length: 13 residues. The germline V and J ends were trimmed by 3 bases and 2 bases, with 8 bases remaining between them.

The genes are TRBV6-4 and TRBJ2-3, with 9 bases that match TRBD2. The J segment lost 5 bases and the V segment lost 3 bases, leaving 6 bases of the junction unmatched. The CDR3 length is 15 residues. In germline, CDR1 is MRHNA, CDR2 SNTAGT. CDR3 sequence: CASSEGSGSGDTQYF. The CDR3 nucleotides are TGTGCCAGCAGTGAAGGTAGCGGGAGTGGAGATACGCAGTATTTT.

The J gene is TRBJ2-7, the V gene TRBV5-1; tentative D call: TRBD1 (6 bases). With 0 bases removed from V and 5 bases from J, the gap between germline ends came to 9 bases. The length of the CDR3 is 13 residues. The V gene's germline CDR1 is SGHRS and CDR2 YFSETQ. DNA of the CDR3: TGCGCCAGCAGCTTGGACAGGGTAAACGAGCAGTACTTC. It translates to CASSLDRVNEQYF.

This clone was recorded only once. The V gene is TRBV29-1, the J gene TRBJ2-3; 11 bases line up with TRBD2. CDR3 length equals 13 residues. The germline V gene encodes CDR1 SQVTM and CDR2 ANQGSEA. V was clipped by 5 bases and J by 4 bases; unmatched bases: 2. CDR3: CSVQTSGADTQYF. CDR3 DNA: TGCAGCGTTCAGACTAGCGGGGCAGATACGCAGTATTTT.

V is TRBV19 and J is TRBJ1-2; 10 nucleotides agree with TRBD1. Germline values: CDR1 LNHDA, CDR2 SQIVND (reference sequence). The CDR3 is made up of 15 amino acids. V shed 4 bases and J 2 bases; nucleotides not matched to a gene: 4. The CDR3 spells CASSRDRGKNYGYTF. The CDR3 DNA sequence: TGTGCCAGTAGTAGGGACAGGGGCAAGAACTATGGCTACACCTTC.

V gene TRBV9 combines with J gene TRBJ2-5; D is perhaps TRBD1 (6 bases). The V end lost 0 bases, the J end lost 1 base, and 7 bases lay between the germline ends. This CDR3 is built from 14 residues. The germline gives CDR1 SGDLS, CDR2 YYNGEE. DNA of the CDR3: TGTGCCAGCAGCGTAGGGGACATCCAAGAGACCCAGTACTTC. This translates into CASSVGDIQETQYF.

J is TRBJ2-7 and V is TRBV14; 12 bases are a match to TRBD2. The CDR3 has 15 amino acids. Germline CDR1 reads SGHDN; CDR2 reads FVKESK. V lost 6 bases to trimming and J lost 2 bases; unmatched junction nucleotides: 5. The CDR3 spells CASSRTSGAPYEQYF. Here the CDR3 DNA reads TGTGCCAGCAGTCGGACTAGCGGGGCACCCTACGAGCAGTACTTC.

This clone came up a few times. The V gene is TRBV5-4, the J gene TRBJ2-7; tentative D call: TRBD2 (5 bases). Germline CDR1 and CDR2: SGHNT and YYREEE (reference sequence). Trimming removed 0 bases at V and 7 bases at J, with 8 bases between. The CDR3 runs 12 residues. The CDR3, as DNA: TGTGCCAGCAGCTTGGAGCGGAGAGAGCAGTACTTC. Amino acids: CASSLERREQYF.

The chain uses TRBV12-3 or TRBV12-4 and TRBJ1-3, with D unclear. The CDR3 spans 13 residues. V lost 3 bases, J lost 3 bases, and 6 bases lay in between. The CDR3 nucleotides read TGTGCCAGCAGTTTTTTTAGTGGAAACACCATATATTTT. It translates to CASSFFSGNTIYF.

V usage is TRBV27 and J usage is TRBJ1-6; weak D call: TRBD1 (5 bases). Germline CDR1 and CDR2: MNHEY and SMNVEV (reference sequence). The CDR3 spans 14 residues. The V end was cut by 4 bases, the J end by 8 bases, with 12 bases between. The CDR3 DNA reads TGTGCCAGCAGTTGGGGGGTAGGCGATTCACCCCTCCACTTT. Translating gives CASSWGVGDSPLHF.

This chain joins TRBV6-5 and TRBJ2-1, with 8 nucleotides matching TRBD2. Germline assignment: CDR1 MNHEY and CDR2 SVGAGI. This CDR3 is built from 16 residues. The V segment lost 2 bases and the J segment 4 bases; nucleotides outside the gene matches: 7. The CDR3 coding sequence is TGTGCCAGCAGTTACGTTCTTAGCGGGACGTACAATGAGCAGTTCTTC. It codes for CASSYVLSGTYNEQFF.

DNA of the CDR3: TGTGCCAGCAGCTTGTGGAGTGGAAACACCATATATTTT. This encodes CASSLWSGNTIYF. This chain connects TRBV7-9 to TRBJ1-3, with no clear D. This CDR3 region has 13 residues. Per the germline V gene, CDR1 is SEHNR and CDR2 is FQNEAQ (reference sequence). V dropped 3 bases and J dropped 3 bases, with 6 bases sitting between them.

This rearrangement joins TRBV7-8 to TRBJ2-1; 9 bases are a match to TRBD1. The CDR3 contains 15 residues. The V gene end was trimmed by 5 bases and the J gene end by 5 bases; junction bases not matched to a gene: 7. The V gene's germline CDR1 is SGHVS and CDR2 FQNEAQ. The DNA of the CDR3 is TGTGCCAGCAGCCTGGGACAGGGAGTTGACAATGAGCAGTTCTTC. It translates to CASSLGQGVDNEQFF.

CDR3 region: CASSPGLKLAKSTDTQYF. In DNA, the CDR3 is TGTGCCAGCAGCCCTGGGTTAAAACTAGCCAAAAGCACAGATACGCAGTATTTT. The rearrangement joins TRBV14 to TRBJ2-3; maybe TRBD2 (6 bases). V lost 4 bases and J 0 bases, leaving 20 bases between the germline ends. CDR3 length: 18 amino acids. Germline V gene lookup returns CDR1 SGHDN and CDR2 FVKESK.

The CDR3 sequence is CASSAYQGTNTEAFF. The CDR3 bases are TGTGCCAGTAGTGCGTACCAGGGAACCAACACTGAAGCTTTCTTT. The chain combines TRBV19 with TRBJ1-1, with D perhaps TRBD1 (5 bases). CDR3 length: 15 amino acids. The germline V and J ends were trimmed by 5 bases and 2 bases, with 15 bases remaining between them. Per germline, CDR1 LNHDA and CDR2 SQIVND (reference sequence). Variable domain in full (rest from reference TRBV19 and TRBJ1-1): DGGITQSPKYLFRKEGQNVTLSCEQNLNHDAMYWYRQDPGQGLRLIYYSQIVNDFQKGDIAEGYSVSREKKESFPLTVTSAQKNPTAFYLCASSAYQGTNTEAFFGQGTRLTVV.